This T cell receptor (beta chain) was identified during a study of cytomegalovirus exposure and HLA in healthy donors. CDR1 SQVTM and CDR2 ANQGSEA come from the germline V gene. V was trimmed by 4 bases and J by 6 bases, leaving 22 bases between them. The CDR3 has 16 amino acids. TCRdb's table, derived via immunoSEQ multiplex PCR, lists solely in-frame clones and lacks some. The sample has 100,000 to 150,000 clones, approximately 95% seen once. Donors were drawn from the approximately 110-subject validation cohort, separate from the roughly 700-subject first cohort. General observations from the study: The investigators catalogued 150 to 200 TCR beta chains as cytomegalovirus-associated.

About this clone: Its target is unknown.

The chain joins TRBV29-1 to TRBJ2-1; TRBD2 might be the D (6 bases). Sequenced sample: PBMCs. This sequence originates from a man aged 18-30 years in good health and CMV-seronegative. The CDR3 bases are TGCAGCGTTGGGGGGGACGGGATATCCCATCCCAATGAGCAGTTCTTC. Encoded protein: CSVGGDGISHPNEQFF.